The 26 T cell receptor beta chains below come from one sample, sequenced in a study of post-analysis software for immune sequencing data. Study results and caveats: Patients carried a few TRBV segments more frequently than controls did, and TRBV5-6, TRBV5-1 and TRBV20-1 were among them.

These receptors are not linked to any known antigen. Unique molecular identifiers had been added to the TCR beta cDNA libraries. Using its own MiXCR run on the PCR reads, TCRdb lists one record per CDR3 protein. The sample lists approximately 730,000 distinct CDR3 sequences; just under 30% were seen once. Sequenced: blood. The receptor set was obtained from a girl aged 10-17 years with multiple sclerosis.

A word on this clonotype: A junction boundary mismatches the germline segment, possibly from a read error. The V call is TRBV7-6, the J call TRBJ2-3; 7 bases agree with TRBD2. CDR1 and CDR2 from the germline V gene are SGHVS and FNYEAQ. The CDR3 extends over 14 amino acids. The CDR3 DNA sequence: TGTGCCAGCAGCCCGGGAGGTAGTCCAGATACGCGGTATTTT. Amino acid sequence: CASSPGGSPDTRYF.

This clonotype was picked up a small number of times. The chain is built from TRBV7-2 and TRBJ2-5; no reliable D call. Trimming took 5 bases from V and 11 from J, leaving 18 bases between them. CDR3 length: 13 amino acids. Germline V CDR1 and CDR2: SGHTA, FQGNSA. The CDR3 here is CASSPIGRTMQYF. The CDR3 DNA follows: TGTGCCAGCAGCCCGATCGGTAGGACCATGCAGTACTTC.

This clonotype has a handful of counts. For the CDR3, the DNA is TGTGCCAGCAGTTTTTTCGGGACAGGGGGCACTGAAGCTTTCTTT. Translated: CASSFFGTGGTEAFF. The J gene is TRBJ1-1, the V gene TRBV28, with 11 bases aligning to TRBD1. Germline assignment: CDR1 MDHEN and CDR2 SYDVKM. With 3 bases clipped from V and 4 bases from J, the junction kept 4 bases outside the gene matches. The CDR3 is 15 amino acids.

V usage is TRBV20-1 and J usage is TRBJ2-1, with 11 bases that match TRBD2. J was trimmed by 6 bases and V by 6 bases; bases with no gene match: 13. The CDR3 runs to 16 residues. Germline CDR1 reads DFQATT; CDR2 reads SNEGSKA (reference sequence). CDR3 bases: TGCAGTGCGTCTCCCTTACTAGCGGGAGTCCCCAATGAGCAGTTCTTC. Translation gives CSASPLLAGVPNEQFF.

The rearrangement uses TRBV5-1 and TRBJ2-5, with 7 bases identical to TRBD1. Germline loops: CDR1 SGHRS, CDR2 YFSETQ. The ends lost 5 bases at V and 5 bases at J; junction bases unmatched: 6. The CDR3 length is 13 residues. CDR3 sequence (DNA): TGCGCCAGCAGTATTGACAGGGACGAGACCCAGTACTTC. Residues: CASSIDRDETQYF.

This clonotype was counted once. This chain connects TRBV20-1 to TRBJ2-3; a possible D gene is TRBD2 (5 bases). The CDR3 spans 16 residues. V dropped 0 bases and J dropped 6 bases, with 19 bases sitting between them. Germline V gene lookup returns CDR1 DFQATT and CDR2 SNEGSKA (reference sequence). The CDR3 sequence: CSARDNRGSPWDTQYF. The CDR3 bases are TGCAGTGCTAGAGATAACCGAGGGTCCCCCTGGGATACGCAGTATTTT.

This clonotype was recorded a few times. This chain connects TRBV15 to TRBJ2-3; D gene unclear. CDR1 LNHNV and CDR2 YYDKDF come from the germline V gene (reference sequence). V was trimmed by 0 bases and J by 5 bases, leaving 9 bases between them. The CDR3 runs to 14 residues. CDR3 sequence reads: CATSREPGRDTQYF. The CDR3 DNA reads TGTGCCACCAGCAGAGAGCCCGGTCGAGATACGCAGTATTTT.

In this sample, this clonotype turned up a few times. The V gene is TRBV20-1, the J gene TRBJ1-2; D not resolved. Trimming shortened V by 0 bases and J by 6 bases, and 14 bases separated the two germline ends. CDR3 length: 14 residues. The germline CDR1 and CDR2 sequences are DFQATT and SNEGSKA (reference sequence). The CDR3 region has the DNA TGCAGTGCTAGAGATCCGGTACGAGTCCATGGCTACACCTTC. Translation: CSARDPVRVHGYTF.

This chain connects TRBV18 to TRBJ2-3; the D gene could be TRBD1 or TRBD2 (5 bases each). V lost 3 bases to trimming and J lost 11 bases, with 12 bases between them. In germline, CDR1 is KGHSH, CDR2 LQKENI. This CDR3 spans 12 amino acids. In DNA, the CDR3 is TGTGCCAGCTCACCCAGAGGGGCTCGGCAGTATTTT. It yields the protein CASSPRGARQYF.

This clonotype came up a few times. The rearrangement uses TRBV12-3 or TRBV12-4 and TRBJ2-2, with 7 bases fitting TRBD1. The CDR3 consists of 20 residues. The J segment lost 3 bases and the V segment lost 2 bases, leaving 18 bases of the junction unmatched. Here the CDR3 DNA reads TGTGCCAGCAGTTTACTTGCTTACAGGGGCCCCGATTTGGACACCGGGGAGCTGTTTTTT. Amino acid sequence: CASSLLAYRGPDLDTGELFF.

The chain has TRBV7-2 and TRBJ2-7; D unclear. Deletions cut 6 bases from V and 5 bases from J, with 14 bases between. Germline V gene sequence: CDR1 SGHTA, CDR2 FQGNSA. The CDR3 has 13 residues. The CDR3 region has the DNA TGTGCCAGCAGATCCTCGGGTTGGAACGAGCAGTACTTC. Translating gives CASRSSGWNEQYF.

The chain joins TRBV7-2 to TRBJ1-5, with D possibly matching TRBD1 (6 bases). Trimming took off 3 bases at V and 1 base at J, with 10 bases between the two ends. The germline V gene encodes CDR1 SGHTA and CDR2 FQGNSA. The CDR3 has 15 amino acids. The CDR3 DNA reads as TGTGCCAGCAGCTTGCGACAGGAGAGCAATCAGCCCCAGCATTTT. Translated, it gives CASSLRQESNQPQHF.

The CDR3 region is CASSRTGGAYNSPLHF. In DNA form, the CDR3 reads TGTGCCAGCAGTCGGACGGGGGGGGCCTATAATTCACCCCTCCACTTT. The chain combines TRBV7-2 with TRBJ1-6; perhaps TRBD1 as D (5 bases). This CDR3 region has 16 residues. Trimming pared 6 bases from V and 2 bases from J, leaving 14 bases between. Germline V gives CDR1 SGHTA, CDR2 FQGNSA.

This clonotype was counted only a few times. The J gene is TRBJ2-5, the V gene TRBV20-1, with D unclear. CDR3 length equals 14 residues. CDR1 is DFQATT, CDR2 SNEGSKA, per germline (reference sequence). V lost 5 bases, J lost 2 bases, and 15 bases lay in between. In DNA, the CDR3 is TGCAGTGCTTCTACCCATGGGTCGCAAGAGACCCAGTACTTC. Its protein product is CSASTHGSQETQYF.

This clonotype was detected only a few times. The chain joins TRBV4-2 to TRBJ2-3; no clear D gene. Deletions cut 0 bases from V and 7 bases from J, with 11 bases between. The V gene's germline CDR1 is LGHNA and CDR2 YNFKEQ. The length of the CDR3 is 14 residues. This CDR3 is CASSQDLRANTQYF. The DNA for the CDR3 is TGTGCCAGCAGCCAAGATCTAAGGGCGAATACGCAGTATTTT.

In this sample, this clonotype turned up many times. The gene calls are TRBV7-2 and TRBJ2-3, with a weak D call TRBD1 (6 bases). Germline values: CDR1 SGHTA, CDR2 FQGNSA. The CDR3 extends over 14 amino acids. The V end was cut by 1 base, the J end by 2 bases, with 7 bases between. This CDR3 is CASSLVGATDTQYF. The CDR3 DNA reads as TGTGCCAGCAGCTTAGTGGGGGCCACAGATACGCAGTATTTT. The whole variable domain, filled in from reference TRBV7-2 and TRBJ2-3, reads GAGVSQSPSNKVTEKGKDVELRCDPISGHTALYWYRQSLGQGLEFLIYFQGNSAPDKSGLPSDRFSAERTGGSVSTLTIQRTQQEDSAVYLCASSLVGATDTQYFGPGTRLTVL.

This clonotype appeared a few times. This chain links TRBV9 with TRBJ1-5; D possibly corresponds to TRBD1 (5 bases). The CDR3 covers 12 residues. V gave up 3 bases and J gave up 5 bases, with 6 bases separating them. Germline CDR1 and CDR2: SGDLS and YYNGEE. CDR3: CASSAGDQPQHF. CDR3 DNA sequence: TGTGCCAGCAGCGCGGGGGATCAGCCCCAGCATTTT.

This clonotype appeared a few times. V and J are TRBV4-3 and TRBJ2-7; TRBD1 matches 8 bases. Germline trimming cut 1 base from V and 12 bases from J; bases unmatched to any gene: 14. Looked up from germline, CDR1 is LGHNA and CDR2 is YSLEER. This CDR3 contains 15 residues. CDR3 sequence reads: CASSQVPGTGEIRYF. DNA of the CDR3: TGCGCCAGCAGCCAAGTTCCCGGGACAGGTGAAATCCGGTACTTC.

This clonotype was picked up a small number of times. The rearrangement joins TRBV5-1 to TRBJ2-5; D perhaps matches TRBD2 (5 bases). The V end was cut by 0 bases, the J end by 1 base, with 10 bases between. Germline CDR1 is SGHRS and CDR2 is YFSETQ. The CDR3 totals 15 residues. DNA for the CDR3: TGCGCCAGCAGCTTGGGGGAGCTTATCCAAGAGACCCAGTACTTC. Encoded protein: CASSLGELIQETQYF.

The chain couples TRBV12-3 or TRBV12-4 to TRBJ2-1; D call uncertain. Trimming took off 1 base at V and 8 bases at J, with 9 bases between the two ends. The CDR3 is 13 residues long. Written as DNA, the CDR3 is TGTGCCAGCAGTTTAGACCTAGGCGATGAGCAGTTCTTC. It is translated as CASSLDLGDEQFF.

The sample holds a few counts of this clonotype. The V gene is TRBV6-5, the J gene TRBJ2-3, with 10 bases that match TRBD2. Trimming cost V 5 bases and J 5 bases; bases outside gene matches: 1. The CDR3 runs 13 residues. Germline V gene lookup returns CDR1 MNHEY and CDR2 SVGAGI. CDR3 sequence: CASSGLAEDTQYF. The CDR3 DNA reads TGTGCCAGCAGTGGACTAGCGGAAGATACGCAGTATTTT.

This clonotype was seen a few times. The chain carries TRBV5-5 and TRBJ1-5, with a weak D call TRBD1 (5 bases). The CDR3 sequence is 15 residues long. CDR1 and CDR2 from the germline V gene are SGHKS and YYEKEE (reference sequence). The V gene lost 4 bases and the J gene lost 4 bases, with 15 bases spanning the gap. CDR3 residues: CASSLGTYENQPQHF. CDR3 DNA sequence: TGTGCCAGCAGCCTTGGGACTTACGAAAATCAGCCCCAGCATTTT.

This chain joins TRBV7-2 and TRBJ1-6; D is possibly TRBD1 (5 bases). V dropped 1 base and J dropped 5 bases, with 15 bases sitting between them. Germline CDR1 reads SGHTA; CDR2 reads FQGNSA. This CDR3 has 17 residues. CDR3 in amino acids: CASSLGTGDRHNSPLHF. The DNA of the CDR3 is TGTGCCAGCAGCTTAGGGACGGGCGACAGACATAATTCACCCCTCCACTTT.

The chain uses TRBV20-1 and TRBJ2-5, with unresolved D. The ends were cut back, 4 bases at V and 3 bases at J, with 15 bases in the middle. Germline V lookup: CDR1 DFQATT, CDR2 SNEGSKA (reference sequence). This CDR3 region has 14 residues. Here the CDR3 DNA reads TGCAGTGCTATCAACGTCCTCGCCGAAGAGACCCAGTACTTC. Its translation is CSAINVLAEETQYF.

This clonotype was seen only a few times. CDR3 bases: TGTGCCAGCAGTGTGCCCGGGACAGGTTACTACAATGAGCAGTTCTTC. This sequence encodes CASSVPGTGYYNEQFF. The chain links TRBV6-1 to TRBJ2-1; 8 bases are shared with TRBD1. V shed 4 bases, J shed 3 bases, and the junction held 8 bases outside the gene matches. Germline V gene lookup returns CDR1 MNHNS and CDR2 SASEGT. The CDR3 spans 16 residues.

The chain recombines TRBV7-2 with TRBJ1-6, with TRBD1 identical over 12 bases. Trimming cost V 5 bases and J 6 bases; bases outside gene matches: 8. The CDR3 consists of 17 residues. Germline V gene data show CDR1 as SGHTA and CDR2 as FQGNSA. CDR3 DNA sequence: TGTGCCAGCAGCATCGGGACAGGGGGCGCGGGTAATTCACCCCTCCACTTT. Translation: CASSIGTGGAGNSPLHF.